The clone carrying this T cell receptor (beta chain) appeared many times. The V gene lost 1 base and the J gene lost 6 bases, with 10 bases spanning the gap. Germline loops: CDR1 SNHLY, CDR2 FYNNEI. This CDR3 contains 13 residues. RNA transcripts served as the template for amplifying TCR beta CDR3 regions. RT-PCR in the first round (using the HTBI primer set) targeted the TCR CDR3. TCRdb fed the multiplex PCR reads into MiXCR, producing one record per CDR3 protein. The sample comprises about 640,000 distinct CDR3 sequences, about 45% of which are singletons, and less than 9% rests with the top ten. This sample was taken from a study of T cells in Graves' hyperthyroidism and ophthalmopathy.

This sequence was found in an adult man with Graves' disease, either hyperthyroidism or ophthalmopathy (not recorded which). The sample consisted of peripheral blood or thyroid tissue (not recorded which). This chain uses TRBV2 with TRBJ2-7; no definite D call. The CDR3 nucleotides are TGTGCCAGCAGTGAAGAAAGGACGACCGAGCAGTACTTC. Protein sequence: CASSEERTTEQYF.